What follows are 3 T cell receptor beta chains derived from one specimen sequenced in a study of blood T cell repertoires in COVID-19. Generated by immunoSEQ multiplex PCR, the TCRdb table keeps only in-frame clones and is missing some. The data hold some 120,000 clones, with approximately 87% observed a single time. The sequenced sample was peripheral blood. Receptor source: a man aged 25 to 45 with acute or convalescent COVID-19.

The J gene is TRBJ2-2, the V gene TRBV2; D is undetermined. The CDR3 covers 15 residues. Trimming pared 3 bases from V and 5 bases from J, leaving 13 bases between. Germline CDR1 is SNHLY and CDR2 is FYNNEI. CDR3 DNA: TGTGCCAGCAGTGACCACTCACGAGAGACCGGGGAGCTGTTTTTT. The encoded protein is CASSDHSRETGELFF. Complete variable domain (other parts from reference TRBV2 and TRBJ2-2): EPEVTQTPSHQVTQMGQEVILRCVPISNHLYFYWYRQILGQKVEFLVSFYNNEISEKSEIFDDQFSVERPDGSNFTLKIRSTKLEDSAMYFCASSDHSRETGELFFGEGSRLTVL.

DNA for the CDR3: TGCGCCAGCAGCTTGGCCGATTGGGGCACCGAAGCTTTCTTT. This codes for CASSLADWGTEAFF. V is TRBV5-1 and J is TRBJ1-1; D might be TRBD1 (5 bases). The CDR3 has 14 amino acids. V lost 0 bases and J lost 8, with 14 bases in between. CDR1 and CDR2 from the germline V gene are SGHRS and YFSETQ.

This chain links TRBV5-1 with TRBJ2-3, with D perhaps TRBD2 (6 bases). This CDR3 is 16 amino acids long. The V gene's germline CDR1 is SGHRS and CDR2 YFSETQ. V shed 0 bases and J shed 0 bases, with 11 bases lying between them. CDR3 nucleotide sequence: TGCGCCAGCAGCTTGGCCAGGACTACTAGCACAGATACGCAGTATTTT. Residues: CASSLARTTSTDTQYF. Together with reference TRBV5-1 and TRBJ2-3, the CDR3 gives the full variable domain: KAGVTQTPRYLIKTRGQQVTLSCSPISGHRSVSWYQQTPGQGLQFLFEYFSETQRNKGNFPGRFSGRQFSNSRSEMNVSTLELGDSALYLCASSLARTTSTDTQYFGPGTRLTVL.